This T cell receptor beta chain was recorded in a study of T-cell memory formation after mild COVID-19. Across the study: Most TCR clusters belonged to a single donor. Study-wide findings and caveats: Shrinking CD4+ clones resided mostly in CM and EM, and CD8+ ones in EMRA. Contracting clones from day 15 to 85 had balanced CD4/CD8; later expanders favoured CD4+.

The germline V and J ends were trimmed by 7 bases and 0 bases, with 8 bases remaining between them. CDR3 size: 13 residues. As regards this clonotype: Its antigen is still unknown.

MiXCR, run by TCRdb on the 5' RACE reads, gives a single entry per CDR3 protein. The table records approximately 570,000 distinct CDR3 sequences, roughly 17% of them present only once. This chain connects TRBV12-3 or TRBV12-4 to TRBJ2-3; either TRBD1 or TRBD2 may fit D (5 bases each). The receptor comes from an adult woman who had mild COVID-19 (a few samples of this study predate the infection). Cell type and time point are not known. Specimen: PBMCs or a T cell subset sorted from them (not recorded which). CDR3: CASKGTSTDTQYF. CDR3 bases: TGTGCCAGCAAAGGGACCAGCACAGATACGCAGTATTTT.